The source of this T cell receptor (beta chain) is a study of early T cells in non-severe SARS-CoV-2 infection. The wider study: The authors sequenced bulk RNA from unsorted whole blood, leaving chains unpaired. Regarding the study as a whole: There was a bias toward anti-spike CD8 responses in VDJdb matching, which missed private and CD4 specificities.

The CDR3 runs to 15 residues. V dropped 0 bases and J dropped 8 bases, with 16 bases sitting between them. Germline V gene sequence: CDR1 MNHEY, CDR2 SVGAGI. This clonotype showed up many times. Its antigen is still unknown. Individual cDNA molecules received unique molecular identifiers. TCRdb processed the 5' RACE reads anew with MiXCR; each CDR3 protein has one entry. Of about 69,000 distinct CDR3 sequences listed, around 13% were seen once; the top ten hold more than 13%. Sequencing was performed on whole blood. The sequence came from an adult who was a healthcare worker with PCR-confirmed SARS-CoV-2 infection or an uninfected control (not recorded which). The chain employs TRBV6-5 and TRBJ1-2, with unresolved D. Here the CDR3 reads CASSYSLLSSWGYTF. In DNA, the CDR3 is TGTGCCAGCAGTTACTCGTTGTTGTCAAGCTGGGGCTACACCTTC.